A single sample gave rise to the 9 T cell receptor beta chains below, sequenced in a study of T cells in Graves' hyperthyroidism and ophthalmopathy. RNA transcripts gave rise to amplified TCR beta CDR3 regions. First-round RT-PCR of the TCR CDR3 relied on the HTBI primer set. TCRdb re-analysed the multiplex PCR reads in MiXCR, keeping a single row per CDR3 protein. The data contain about 270,000 distinct CDR3 sequences, about 24% of them seen just once; the ten biggest clones take up approximately 32%. Source material: blood. The receptors come from a woman aged 40 to 50 with Graves' ophthalmopathy.

This clonotype was seen ten or more times. The V gene is TRBV30, the J gene TRBJ1-3; no reliable D call. Germline V gene lookup returns CDR1 GTSNPN and CDR2 SVGIG (reference sequence). V dropped 3 bases and J dropped 11 bases, with 17 bases sitting between them. The CDR3 sequence is 13 residues long. This CDR3 is CAWRPRAADPIYF. In DNA form, the CDR3 reads TGTGCCTGGAGGCCGCGGGCTGCGGATCCCATATATTTT.

This clonotype came up a few times. The V and J genes are TRBV28 and TRBJ2-7; D not resolved. Germline V gives CDR1 MDHEN, CDR2 SYDVKM. This CDR3 has 14 residues. V gave up 3 bases and J gave up 0 bases, with 9 bases separating them. This CDR3 reads CASSLGRLSYEQYF. CDR3 coding DNA: TGTGCCAGCAGTTTGGGCAGACTCTCCTACGAGCAGTACTTC.

This clonotype was observed at least ten times. This sequence joins TRBV29-1 and TRBJ1-1; 9 bases fit TRBD1. The V and J ends lost 6 bases and 5 bases, in that order; junction bases with no gene match: 4. Germline V CDR1 and CDR2: SQVTM, ANQGSEA. This CDR3 has 12 amino acids. CDR3 bases: TGCAGCGTACGACAGGGGGAGACTGAAGCTTTCTTT. Translating gives CSVRQGETEAFF.

This clonotype has a count of ten or more. V is TRBV6-1 and J is TRBJ2-2; TRBD2 matches at 11 bases. CDR1 and CDR2 from the germline V gene are MNHNS and SASEGT. The CDR3 spans 14 residues. J lost 6 bases, V lost 6 bases, and 3 bases had no gene match. Written as DNA, the CDR3 is TGTGCCAGCAGCCCGGGACTAGCGGCCGGGGAGCTGTTTTTT. Translating it yields CASSPGLAAGELFF.

V usage is TRBV27 and J usage is TRBJ2-7; 10 bases map to TRBD1. The germline V gene encodes CDR1 MNHEY and CDR2 SMNVEV (reference sequence). V shed 4 bases and J 6 bases; nucleotides not matched to a gene: 9. The CDR3 loop spans 15 amino acids. CDR3 DNA: TGTGCCAGCAGTTCTCCGGGACAGGGGAGGCGCGAGCAGTACTTC. It codes for CASSSPGQGRREQYF.

The table lists this clonotype with many counts. The chain links TRBV27 to TRBJ2-7, with 10 bases identical to TRBD1. CDR1 MNHEY and CDR2 SMNVEV come from the germline V gene (reference sequence). The CDR3 sequence is 15 residues long. J was trimmed by 2 bases and V by 5 bases; bases with no gene match: 6. CDR3: CASSPSDRGAYEQYF. CDR3 bases: TGTGCCAGCAGTCCCTCGGACAGGGGGGCCTACGAGCAGTACTTC.

This clonotype has ten or more counts. The gene calls are TRBV5-1 and TRBJ2-7; TRBD2 might be the D (5 bases). The germline V and J ends were trimmed by 3 bases and 1 base, with 11 bases remaining between them. This CDR3 is 14 amino acids long. Germline values: CDR1 SGHRS, CDR2 YFSETQ. The CDR3 DNA follows: TGCGCCAGCAGCTACGGAAGCGGTTCCTACGAGCAGTACTTC. Amino acid sequence: CASSYGSGSYEQYF.

The CDR3, as DNA: TGTGCCAGCTCCTGGGGGGGGGGGGAAAGCGAGCAGTACTTC. Translation gives CASSWGGGESEQYF. The chain combines TRBV28 with TRBJ2-7; 7 bases match TRBD2. Trimming took 8 bases from V and 6 from J; bases not matched to a gene: 13. CDR1 MDHEN and CDR2 SYDVKM come from the germline V gene. The CDR3 totals 14 residues. Supplemented by reference TRBV28 and TRBJ2-7, the full variable domain reads DVKVTQSSRYLVKRTGEKVFLECVQDMDHENMFWYRQDPGLGLRLIYFSYDVKMKEKGDIPEGYSVSREKKERFSLILESASTNQTSMYLCASSWGGGESEQYFGPGTRLTVT.

V is TRBV6-2 or TRBV6-3 and J is TRBJ2-5, with 8 bases aligning to TRBD1. V lost 2 bases, J lost 4 bases, and 18 bases stayed unmatched. CDR1 and CDR2 from the germline V gene are MNHEY and SVGEGT. This CDR3 has 19 residues. CDR3 sequence (DNA): TGTGCCAGCAGTTACGTTCTTACAGGGGGAGTAGCCAAGGGAGAGACCCAGTACTTC. Its translation is CASSYVLTGGVAKGETQYF.